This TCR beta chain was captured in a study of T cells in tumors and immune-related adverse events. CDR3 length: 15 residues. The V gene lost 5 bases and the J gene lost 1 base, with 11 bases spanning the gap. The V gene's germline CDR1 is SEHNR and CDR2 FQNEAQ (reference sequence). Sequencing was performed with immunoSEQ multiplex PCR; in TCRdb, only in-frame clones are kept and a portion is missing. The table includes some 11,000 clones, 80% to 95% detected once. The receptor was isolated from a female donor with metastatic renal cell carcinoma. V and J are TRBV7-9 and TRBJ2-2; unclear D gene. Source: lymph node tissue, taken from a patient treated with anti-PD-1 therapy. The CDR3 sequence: CASSPRAQNTGELFF. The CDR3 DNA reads TGTGCCAGCAGCCCCCGCGCCCAGAACACCGGGGAGCTGTTTTTT.